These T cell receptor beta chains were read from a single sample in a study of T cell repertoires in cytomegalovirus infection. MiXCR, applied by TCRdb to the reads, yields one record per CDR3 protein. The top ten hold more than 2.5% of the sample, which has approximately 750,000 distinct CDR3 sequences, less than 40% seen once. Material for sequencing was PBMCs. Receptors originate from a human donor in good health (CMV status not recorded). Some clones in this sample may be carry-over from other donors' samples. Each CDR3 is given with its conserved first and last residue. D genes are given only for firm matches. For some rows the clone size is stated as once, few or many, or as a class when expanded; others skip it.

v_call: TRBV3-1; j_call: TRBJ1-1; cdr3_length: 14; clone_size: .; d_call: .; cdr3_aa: CASSQRGSVTEAFF; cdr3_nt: TGTGCCAGCAGCCAAAGGGGCTCGGTCACTGAAGCTTTCTTT
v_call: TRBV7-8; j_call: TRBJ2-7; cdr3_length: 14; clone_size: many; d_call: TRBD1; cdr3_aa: CASSGGTGAYEQYF; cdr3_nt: TGTGCCAGCAGCGGCGGGACAGGGGCCTACGAGCAGTACTTC
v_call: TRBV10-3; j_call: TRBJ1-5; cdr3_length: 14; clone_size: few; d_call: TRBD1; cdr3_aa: CAISEAGGSQPQHF; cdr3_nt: TGTGCCATCAGTGAGGCAGGGGGCTCTCAGCCCCAGCATTTT
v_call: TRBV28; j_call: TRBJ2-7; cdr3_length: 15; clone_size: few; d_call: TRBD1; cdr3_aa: CASSSWGQVIYEQYF; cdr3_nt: TGTGCCAGCAGTTCATGGGGACAGGTGATCTACGAGCAGTACTTC
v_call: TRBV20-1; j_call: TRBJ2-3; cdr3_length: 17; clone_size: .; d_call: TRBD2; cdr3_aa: CSARGSGGTRLSDTQYF; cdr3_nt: TGTAGTGCTAGGGGTAGCGGGGGGACCCGTTTATCAGATACGCAGTATTTT
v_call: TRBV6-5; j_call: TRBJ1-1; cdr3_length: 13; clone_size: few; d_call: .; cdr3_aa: CASSYSPDTEAFF; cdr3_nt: TGTGCCAGCAGTTACTCCCCCGACACTGAAGCTTTCTTT
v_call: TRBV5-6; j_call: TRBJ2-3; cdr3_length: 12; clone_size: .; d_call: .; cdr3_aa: CASSLGQTPQYF; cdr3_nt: TGTGCCAGCAGCTTGGGACAGACCCCGCAGTATTTT
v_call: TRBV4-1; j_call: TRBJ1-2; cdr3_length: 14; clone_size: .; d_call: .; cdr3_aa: CASSQGDQAYGYTF; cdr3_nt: TGCGCCAGCAGCCAGGGAGACCAGGCCTATGGCTACACCTTC
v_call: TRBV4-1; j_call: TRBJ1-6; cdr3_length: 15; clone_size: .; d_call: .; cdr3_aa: CASSQVPAGNSPLHF; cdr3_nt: TGCGCCAGCAGCCAAGTCCCCGCGGGTAATTCACCCCTCCACTTT
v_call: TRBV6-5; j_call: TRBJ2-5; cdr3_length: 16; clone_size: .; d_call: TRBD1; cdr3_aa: CASSYGTGQGQETQYF; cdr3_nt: TGTGCCAGCAGTTACGGAACGGGACAGGGCCAAGAGACCCAGTACTTC
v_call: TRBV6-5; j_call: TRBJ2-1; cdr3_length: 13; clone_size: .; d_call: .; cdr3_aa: CSSSFVGLNEQFF; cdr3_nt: TGTTCCAGCAGTTTCGTGGGGCTAAATGAGCAGTTCTTC
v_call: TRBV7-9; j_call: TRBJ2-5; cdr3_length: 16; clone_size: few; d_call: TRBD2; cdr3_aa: CASSFGRKVGGETQYF; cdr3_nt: TGTGCCAGCAGCTTCGGAAGGAAGGTGGGAGGGGAGACCCAGTACTTC
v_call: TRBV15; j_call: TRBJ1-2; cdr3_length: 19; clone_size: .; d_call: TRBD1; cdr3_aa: CATSRGTGTGGPSGYGYTF; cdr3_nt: TGTGCCACCAGCAGAGGGACCGGGACAGGGGGGCCTAGTGGCTATGGCTACACCTTC
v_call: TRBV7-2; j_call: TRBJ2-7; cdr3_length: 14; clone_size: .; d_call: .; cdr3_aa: CASSLDPRGYEQYF; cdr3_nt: TGTGCCAGCAGCTTAGACCCGCGGGGATACGAGCAGTACTTC
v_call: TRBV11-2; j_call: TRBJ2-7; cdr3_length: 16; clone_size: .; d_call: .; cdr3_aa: CASSLDTRRLSYEQYF; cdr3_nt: TGTGCCAGCAGCTTAGATACCCGCCGGCTCTCCTACGAGCAGTACTTC
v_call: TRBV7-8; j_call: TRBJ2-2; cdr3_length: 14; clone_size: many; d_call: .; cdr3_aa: CASSLSGTTGELFF; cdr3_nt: TGTGCCAGCAGCTTATCGGGGACCACCGGGGAGCTGTTTTTT
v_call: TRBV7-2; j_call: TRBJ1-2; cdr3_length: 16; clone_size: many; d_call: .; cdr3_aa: CASSQPGSYAQSGYTF; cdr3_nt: TGTGCCAGCAGCCAACCCGGCAGCTATGCCCAAAGTGGCTACACCTTC
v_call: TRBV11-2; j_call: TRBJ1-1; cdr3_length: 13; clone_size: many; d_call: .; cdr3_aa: CASSFGENTEAFF; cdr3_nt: TGTGCCAGCAGCTTCGGGGAGAACACTGAAGCTTTCTTT
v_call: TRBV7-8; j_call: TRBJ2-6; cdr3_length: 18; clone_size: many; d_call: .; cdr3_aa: CASSLRGPPNSGANVLTF; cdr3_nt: TGTGCCAGCAGCTTAAGAGGGCCCCCCAACTCTGGGGCCAACGTCCTGACTTTC
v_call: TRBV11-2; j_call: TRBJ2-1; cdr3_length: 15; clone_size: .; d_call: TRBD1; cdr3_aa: CASQKGASFVNEQFF; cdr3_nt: TGTGCCAGCCAAAAGGGGGCTAGTTTTGTGAATGAGCAGTTCTTC
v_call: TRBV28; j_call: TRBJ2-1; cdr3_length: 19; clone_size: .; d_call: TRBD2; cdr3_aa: CASSTETGTSGTIIYEQFF; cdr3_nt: TGTGCCAGCAGTACGGAAACCGGGACTAGCGGGACGATTATCTATGAGCAGTTCTTC
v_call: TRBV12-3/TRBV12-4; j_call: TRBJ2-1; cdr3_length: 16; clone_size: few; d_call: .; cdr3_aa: CASSLEGTQAYNEQFF; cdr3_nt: TGTGCCAGCAGTTTAGAGGGGACGCAAGCGTACAATGAGCAGTTCTTC
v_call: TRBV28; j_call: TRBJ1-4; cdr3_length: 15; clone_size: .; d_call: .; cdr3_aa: CASSLTPRANEKLFF; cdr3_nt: TGTGCCAGCAGTCTAACCCCCCGGGCGAATGAAAAACTGTTTTTT
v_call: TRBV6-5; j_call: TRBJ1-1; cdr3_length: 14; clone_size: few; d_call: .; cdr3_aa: CASSYGGDPTEAFF; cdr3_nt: TGTGCCAGCAGTTACGGAGGGGATCCTACTGAAGCTTTCTTT
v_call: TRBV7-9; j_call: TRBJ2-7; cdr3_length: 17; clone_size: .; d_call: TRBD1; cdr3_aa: CAISPPNRDRGSYEPYF; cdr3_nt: TGTGCCATCAGCCCCCCCAACCGGGACAGGGGATCCTACGAGCCGTACTTC
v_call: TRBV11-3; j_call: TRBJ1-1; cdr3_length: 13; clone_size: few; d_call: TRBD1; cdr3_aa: CASSIGTANEAFF; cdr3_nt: TGTGCCAGCAGCATCGGGACAGCGAATGAAGCTTTCTTT
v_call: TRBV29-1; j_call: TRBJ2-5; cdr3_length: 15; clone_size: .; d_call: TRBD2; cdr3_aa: CSVEGLAGGWETQYF; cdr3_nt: TGCAGCGTTGAAGGGCTAGCGGGAGGGTGGGAGACCCAGTACTTC
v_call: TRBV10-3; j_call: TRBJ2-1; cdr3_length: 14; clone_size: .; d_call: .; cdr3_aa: CAISGSDKPNEQFF; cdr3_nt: TGTGCCATCAGTGGGTCCGACAAACCTAATGAGCAGTTCTTC
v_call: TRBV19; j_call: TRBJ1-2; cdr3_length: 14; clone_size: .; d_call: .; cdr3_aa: CAISIPGGKDGYTF; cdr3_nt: TGTGCCATTAGTATTCCGGGGGGAAAAGATGGCTACACCTTC
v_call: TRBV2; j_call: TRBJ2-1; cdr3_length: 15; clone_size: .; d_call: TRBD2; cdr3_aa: CASSPIAGGPSVGFF; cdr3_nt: TGTGCCAGCAGCCCCATAGCGGGGGGGCCATCAGTGGGGTTCTTC
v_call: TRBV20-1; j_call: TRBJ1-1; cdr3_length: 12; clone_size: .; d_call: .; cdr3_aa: CSARRVDTEAFF; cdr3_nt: TGCAGTGCTAGAAGGGTGGACACTGAAGCTTTCTTT
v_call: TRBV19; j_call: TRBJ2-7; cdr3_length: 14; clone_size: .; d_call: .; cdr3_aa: CATKRGTVSYEQYF; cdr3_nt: TGTGCCACCAAAAGAGGGACGGTCTCCTACGAGCAGTACTTC
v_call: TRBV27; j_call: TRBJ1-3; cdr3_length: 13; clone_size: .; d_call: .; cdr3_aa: CASSYVFGNTIYF; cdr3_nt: TGTGCCAGCAGTTACGTTTTTGGAAACACCATATATTTT
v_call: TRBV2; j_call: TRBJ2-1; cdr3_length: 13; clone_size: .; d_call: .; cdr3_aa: CASTGVTLNEQFF; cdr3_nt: TGTGCCAGCACGGGGGTAACTCTTAATGAGCAGTTCTTC
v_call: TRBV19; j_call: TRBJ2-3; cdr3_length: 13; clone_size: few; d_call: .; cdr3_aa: CASKGTSTDTQYF; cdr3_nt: TGTGCCAGTAAGGGTACTAGCACAGATACGCAGTATTTT
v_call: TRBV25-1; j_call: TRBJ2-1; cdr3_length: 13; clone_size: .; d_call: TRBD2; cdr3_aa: CASSEMAGDEQFF; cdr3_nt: TGTGCCAGCAGTGAAATGGCGGGGGACGAGCAGTTCTTC
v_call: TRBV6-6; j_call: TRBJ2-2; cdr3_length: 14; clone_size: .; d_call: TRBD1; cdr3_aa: CASRPDRGHVELFF; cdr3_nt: TGTGCCAGCAGGCCGGACAGGGGACACGTGGAGCTGTTTTTT
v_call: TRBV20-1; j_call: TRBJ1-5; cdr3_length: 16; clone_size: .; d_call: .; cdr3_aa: CSAGGGKGHSNQPQHF; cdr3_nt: TGCAGTGCTGGGGGGGGGAAAGGGCATAGCAATCAGCCCCAGCATTTT
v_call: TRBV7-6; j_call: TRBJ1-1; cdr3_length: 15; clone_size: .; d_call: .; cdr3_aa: CASSSGREANTEAFF; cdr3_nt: TGTGCCAGCAGCTCGGGGAGGGAGGCGAACACTGAAGCTTTCTTT
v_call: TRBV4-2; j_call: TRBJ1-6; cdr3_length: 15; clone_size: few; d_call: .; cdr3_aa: CASSQVDRDNSPLHF; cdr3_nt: TGTGCCAGCAGCCAAGTCGACAGAGATAATTCACCCCTCCACTTT
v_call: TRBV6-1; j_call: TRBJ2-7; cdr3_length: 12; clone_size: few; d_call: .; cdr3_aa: CASSARDPKQYF; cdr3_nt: TGTGCCAGCAGTGCTAGGGATCCGAAGCAGTACTTC
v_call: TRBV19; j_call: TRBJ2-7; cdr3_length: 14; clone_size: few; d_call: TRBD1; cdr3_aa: CASIGTGASYEQYF; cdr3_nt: TGTGCCAGTATCGGTACAGGGGCTTCCTACGAGCAGTACTTC
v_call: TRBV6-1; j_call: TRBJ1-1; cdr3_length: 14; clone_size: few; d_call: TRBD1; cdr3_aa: CASRLGQGPTEAFF; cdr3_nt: TGTGCCAGCAGACTGGGACAGGGACCCACTGAAGCTTTCTTT
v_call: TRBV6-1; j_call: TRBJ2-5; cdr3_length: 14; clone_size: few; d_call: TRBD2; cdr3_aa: CACSGGRAGETQYF; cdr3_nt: TGTGCCTGCTCGGGCGGGAGGGCAGGGGAGACCCAGTACTTC
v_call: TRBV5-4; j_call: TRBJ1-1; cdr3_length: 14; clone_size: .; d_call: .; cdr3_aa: CASSSDRRVGEAFF; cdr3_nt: TGTGCCAGCAGCTCAGATCGGAGGGTCGGTGAAGCTTTCTTT
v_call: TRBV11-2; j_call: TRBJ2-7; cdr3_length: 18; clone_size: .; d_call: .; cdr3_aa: CASSLSGSSGAKSYEQYF; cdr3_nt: TGTGCCAGCAGCTTATCTGGGAGTAGCGGTGCGAAATCCTACGAGCAGTACTTC
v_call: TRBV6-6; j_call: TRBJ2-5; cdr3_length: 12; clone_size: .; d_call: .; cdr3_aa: CASRLSRETQYF; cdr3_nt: TGTGCCAGCAGACTCAGCCGAGAGACCCAGTACTTC
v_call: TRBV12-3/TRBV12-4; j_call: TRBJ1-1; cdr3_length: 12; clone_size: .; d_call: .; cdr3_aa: CASRSGGAEAFF; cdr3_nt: TGTGCCAGCAGGTCCGGCGGGGCTGAAGCTTTCTTT
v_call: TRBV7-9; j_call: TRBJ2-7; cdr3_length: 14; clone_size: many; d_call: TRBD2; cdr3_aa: CASSGLASSYEQYF; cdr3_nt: TGTGCCAGCAGTGGACTAGCGAGCTCCTACGAGCAGTACTTC
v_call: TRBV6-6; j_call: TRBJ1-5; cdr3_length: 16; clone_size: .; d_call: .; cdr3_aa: CASSSPSGRGAWPQHF; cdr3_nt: TGTGCCAGCAGTTCGCCCTCAGGACGGGGGGCTTGGCCCCAGCATTTT
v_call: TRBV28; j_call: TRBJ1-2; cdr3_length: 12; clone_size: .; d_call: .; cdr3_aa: CASTSRNYGYTF; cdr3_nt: TGTGCCAGCACCTCTCGGAACTATGGCTACACCTTC
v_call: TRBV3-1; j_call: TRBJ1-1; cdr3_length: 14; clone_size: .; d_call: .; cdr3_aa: CASSQDLRGGEAFF; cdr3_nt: TGTGCCAGCAGCCAAGATCTTCGGGGAGGGGAAGCTTTCTTT
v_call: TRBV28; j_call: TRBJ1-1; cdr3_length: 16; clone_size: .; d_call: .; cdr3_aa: CASSLLGGAAGTEAFF; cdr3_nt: TGTGCCAGCAGTTTGCTTGGCGGAGCCGCGGGAACTGAAGCTTTCTTT
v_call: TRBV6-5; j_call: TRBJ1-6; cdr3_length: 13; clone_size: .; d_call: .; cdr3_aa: CASRPRTTVPIHF; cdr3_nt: TGTGCAAGCAGGCCCAGAACCACGGTACCCATCCACTTT
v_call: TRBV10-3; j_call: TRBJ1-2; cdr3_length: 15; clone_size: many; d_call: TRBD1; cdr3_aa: CAISQTGGMNYGYTF; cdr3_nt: TGTGCCATCAGCCAAACAGGGGGCATGAACTATGGCTACACCTTC